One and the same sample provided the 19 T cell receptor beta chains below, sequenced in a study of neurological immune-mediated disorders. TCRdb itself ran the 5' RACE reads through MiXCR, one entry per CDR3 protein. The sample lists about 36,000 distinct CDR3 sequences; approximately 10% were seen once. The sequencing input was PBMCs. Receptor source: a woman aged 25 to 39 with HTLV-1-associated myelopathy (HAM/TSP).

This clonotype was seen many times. As DNA, the CDR3 is TGCGCCAGCAGCTTGGGTCTGGGATTCAGCCCAGATACGCAGTATTTT. It codes for CASSLGLGFSPDTQYF. This chain joins TRBV5-1 and TRBJ2-3; no firm D call. Per the germline V gene, CDR1 is SGHRS and CDR2 is YFSETQ. The CDR3 is 16 residues long. The ends were cut back, 0 bases at V and 4 bases at J, with 15 bases in the middle.

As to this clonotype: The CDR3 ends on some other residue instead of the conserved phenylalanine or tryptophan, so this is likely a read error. In DNA form, the CDR3 reads TGTGCCAGCAGCCTAGGGTATGGCTACACCATC. Translation: CASSLGYGYTI. The chain recombines TRBV3-1 with TRBJ1-2; no firm D call. The CDR3 is 11 residues long. Germline lookup yields CDR1 LGHDT and CDR2 YNNKEL (reference sequence). Trimming stripped 4 bases from V and 5 bases from J, with 5 bases between.

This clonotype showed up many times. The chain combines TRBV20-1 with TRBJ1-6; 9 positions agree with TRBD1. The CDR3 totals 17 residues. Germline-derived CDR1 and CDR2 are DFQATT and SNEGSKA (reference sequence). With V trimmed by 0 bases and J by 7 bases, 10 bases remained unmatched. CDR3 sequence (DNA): TGCAGTGCTAGAGATCCTTCGTCCGGGACAGGGAATTCACCCCTCCACTTT. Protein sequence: CSARDPSSGTGNSPLHF.

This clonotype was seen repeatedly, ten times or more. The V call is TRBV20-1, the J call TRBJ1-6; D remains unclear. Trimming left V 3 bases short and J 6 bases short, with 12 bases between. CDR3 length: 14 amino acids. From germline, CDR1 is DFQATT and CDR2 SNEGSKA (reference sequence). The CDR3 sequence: CSARIEGTNSPLHF. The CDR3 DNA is TGCAGTGCTAGGATCGAGGGTACTAATTCACCCCTCCACTTT.

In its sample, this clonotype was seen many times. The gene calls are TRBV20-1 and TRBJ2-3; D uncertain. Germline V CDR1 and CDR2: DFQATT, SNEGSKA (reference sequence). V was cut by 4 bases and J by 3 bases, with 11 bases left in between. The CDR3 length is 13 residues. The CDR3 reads CSAKAFLTDTQYF. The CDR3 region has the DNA TGCAGTGCTAAGGCCTTTCTTACAGATACGCAGTATTTT.

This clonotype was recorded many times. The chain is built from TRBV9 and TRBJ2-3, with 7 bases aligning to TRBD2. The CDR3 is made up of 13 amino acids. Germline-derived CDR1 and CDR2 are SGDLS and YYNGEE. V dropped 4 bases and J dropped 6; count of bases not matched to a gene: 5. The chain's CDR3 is CASSTGLVDTQYF. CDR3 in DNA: TGTGCCAGCAGCACCGGACTAGTCGATACGCAGTATTTT.

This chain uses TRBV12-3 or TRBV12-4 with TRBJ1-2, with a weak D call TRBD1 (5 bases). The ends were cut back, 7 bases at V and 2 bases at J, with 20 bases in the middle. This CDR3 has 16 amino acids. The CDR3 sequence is CASTLQVKDVNYGYTF. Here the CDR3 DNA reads TGTGCCAGCACCCTACAGGTCAAAGACGTCAACTATGGCTACACCTTC.

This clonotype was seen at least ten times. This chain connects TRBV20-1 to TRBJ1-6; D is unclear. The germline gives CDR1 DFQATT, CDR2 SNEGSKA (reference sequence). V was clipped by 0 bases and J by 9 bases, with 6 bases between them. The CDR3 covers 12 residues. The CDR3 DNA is TGCAGTGCTAGAGATTCCAGTTCACCCCTCCACTTT. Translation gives CSARDSSSPLHF.

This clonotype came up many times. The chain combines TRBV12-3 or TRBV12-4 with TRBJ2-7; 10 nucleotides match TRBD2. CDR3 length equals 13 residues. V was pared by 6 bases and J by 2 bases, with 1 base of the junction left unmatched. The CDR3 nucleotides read TGTGCCAGCAGCAGCGGGGGGGCCTACGAGCAGTACTTC. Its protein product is CASSSGGAYEQYF.

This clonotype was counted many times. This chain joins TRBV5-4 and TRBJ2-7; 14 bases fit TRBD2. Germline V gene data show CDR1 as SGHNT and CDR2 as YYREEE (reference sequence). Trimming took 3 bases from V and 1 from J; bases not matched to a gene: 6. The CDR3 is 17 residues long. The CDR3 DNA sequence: TGTGCCAGCAGCTGGGGGGGACTAGCGGGGGTTTCCTACGAGCAGTACTTC. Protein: CASSWGGLAGVSYEQYF.

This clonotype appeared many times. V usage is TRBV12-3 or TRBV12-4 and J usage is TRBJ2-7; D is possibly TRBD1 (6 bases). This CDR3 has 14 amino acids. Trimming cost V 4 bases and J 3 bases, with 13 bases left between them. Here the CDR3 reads CASSSRQVNYEQYF. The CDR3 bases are TGTGCCAGCAGTTCTAGACAGGTTAACTACGAGCAGTACTTC.

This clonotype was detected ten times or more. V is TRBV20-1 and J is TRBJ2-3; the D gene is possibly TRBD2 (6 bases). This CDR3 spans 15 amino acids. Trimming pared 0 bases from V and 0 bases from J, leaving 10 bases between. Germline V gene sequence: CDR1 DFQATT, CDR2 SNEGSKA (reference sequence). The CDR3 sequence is CSARDLGTSTDTQYF. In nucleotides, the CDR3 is TGCAGTGCTAGAGATCTAGGGACTAGCACAGATACGCAGTATTTT.

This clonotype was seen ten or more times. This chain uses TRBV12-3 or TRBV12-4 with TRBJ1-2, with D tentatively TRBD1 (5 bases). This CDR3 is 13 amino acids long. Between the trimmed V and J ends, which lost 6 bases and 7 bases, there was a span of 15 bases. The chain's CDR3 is CASRAREVGGYTF. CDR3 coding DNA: TGTGCCAGCAGGGCCAGGGAAGTCGGTGGCTACACCTTC.

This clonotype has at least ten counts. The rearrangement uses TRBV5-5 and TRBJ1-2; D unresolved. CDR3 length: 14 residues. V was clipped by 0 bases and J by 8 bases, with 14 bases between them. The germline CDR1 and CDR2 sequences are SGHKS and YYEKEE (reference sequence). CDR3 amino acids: CASSLVKAETGYTF. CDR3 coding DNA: TGTGCCAGCAGCTTGGTAAAAGCAGAAACGGGCTACACCTTC.

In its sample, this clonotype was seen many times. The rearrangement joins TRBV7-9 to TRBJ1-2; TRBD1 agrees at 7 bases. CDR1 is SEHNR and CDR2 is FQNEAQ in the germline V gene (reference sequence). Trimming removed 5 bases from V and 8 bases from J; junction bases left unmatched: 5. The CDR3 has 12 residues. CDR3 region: CASSLGGPGYTF. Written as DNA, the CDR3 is TGTGCCAGCAGCCTAGGGGGCCCCGGCTACACCTTC.

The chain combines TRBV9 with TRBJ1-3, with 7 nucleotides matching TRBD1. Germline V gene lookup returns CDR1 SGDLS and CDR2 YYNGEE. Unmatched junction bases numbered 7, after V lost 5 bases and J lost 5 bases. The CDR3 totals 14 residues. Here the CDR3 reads CASRDRDSRNTIYF. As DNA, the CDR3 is TGTGCCAGCAGAGACCGGGACAGCAGAAACACCATATATTTT.

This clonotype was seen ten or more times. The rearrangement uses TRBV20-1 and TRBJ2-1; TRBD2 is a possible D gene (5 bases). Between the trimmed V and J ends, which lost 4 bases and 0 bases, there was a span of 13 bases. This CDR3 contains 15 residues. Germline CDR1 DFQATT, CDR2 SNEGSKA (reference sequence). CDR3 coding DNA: TGCAGTGCTATAGCTCGGAGCGGCTCCTACAATGAGCAGTTCTTC. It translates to CSAIARSGSYNEQFF.

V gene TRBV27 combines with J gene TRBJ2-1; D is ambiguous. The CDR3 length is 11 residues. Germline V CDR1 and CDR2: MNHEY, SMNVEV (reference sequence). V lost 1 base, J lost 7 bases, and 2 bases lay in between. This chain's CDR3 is CASSLFNEQFF. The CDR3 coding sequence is TGTGCCAGCAGTTTATTTAATGAGCAGTTCTTC.

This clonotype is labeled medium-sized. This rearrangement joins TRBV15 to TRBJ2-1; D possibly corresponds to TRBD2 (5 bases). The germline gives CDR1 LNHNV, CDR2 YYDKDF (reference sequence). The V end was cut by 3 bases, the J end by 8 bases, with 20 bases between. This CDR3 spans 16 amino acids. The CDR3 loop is CATSRGEGITAYEQFF. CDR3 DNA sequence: TGTGCCACCAGCAGGGGCGAGGGTATTACCGCATATGAGCAGTTCTTC.